The entry below describes one T cell receptor (beta chain). What it recognizes is unknown. The CDR3 is 13 amino acids. Germline V gene data show CDR1 as MDHEN and CDR2 as SYDVKM. The V and J ends lost 6 bases and 6 bases respectively, with 13 bases between them. The data derive from a study of OX40 agonist ivuxolimab in advanced cancers. As for the study in general: Prior anti-PD-1, anti-PD-L1 or anti-CTLA-4 therapy was allowed; 40% had some. Whole-study findings and limits: Relatively little clonal expansion, among the lowest observed, appeared in partial responders at 0.1-3.0 mg/kg. At 0.1 to 3.0 mg/kg, clonal expansion of CD4+ and CD8+ blood T cells had occurred by week 6.

The table came from immunoSEQ multiplex PCR; TCRdb's copy has only in-frame clones and leaves some out. The table has 30,000 to 40,000 clones, approximately 90% seen once; the top ten hold about 35%. This TCR was recovered from an adult with an advanced solid tumor such as melanoma, head and neck, liver or kidney cancer. This specimen was CD4+ or CD8+ T cells sorted from blood, taken in a trial of the OX40 agonist ivuxolimab. This chain links TRBV28 with TRBJ2-3; tentatively, D is TRBD2 (6 bases). In DNA, the CDR3 is TGTGCCAGCAGCGGGAGAGTCGGGGATACGCAGTATTTT. Amino acids: CASSGRVGDTQYF.